This T cell receptor beta chain was documented in a study of T cell repertoires in cytomegalovirus infection. Looking at the study overall: Indicated by public TCR beta signatures were CMV infection and matching HLA type.

This clonotype turned up a few times. This may be a read error, as it is one base from a much larger clone. TCRdb ran MiXCR on the reads and lists one entry per CDR3 protein. Here the sample spans approximately 170,000 distinct CDR3 sequences, approximately 17% being singletons. CDR1 and CDR2 (germline): MDHEN, SYDVKM. CDR3 length: 14 residues. V lost 3 bases to trimming and J lost 1 base, with 9 bases between them. V and J are TRBV28 and TRBJ1-1; D not certain. The sequenced sample consisted of CD8+ T cells from PBMCs. The TCR sequence derives from a human donor in good health (CMV status not recorded). Some clones in this sample may be carry-over from other donors' samples. CDR3 bases: TGTGCCAGCAGTTTTGATAACCAGAACACTGAAGCTTTCTTT. It specifies CASSFDNQNTEAFF.